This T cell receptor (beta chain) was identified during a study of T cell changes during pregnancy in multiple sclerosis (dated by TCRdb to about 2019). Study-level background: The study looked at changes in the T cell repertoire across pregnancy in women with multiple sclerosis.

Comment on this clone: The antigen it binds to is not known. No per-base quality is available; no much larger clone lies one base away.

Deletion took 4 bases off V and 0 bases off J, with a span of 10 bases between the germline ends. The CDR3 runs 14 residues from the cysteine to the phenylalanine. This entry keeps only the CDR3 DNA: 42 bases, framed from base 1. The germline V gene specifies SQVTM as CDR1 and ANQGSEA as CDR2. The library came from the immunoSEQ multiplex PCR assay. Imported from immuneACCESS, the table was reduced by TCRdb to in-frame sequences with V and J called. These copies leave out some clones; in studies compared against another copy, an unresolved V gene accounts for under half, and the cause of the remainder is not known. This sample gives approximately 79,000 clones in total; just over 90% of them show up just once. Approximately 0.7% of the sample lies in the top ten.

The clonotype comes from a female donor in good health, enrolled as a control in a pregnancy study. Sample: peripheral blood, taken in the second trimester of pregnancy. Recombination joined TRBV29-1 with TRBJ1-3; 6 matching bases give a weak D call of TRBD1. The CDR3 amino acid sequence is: CSVAQGSSGNTIYF. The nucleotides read TGCAGCGTTGCGCAGGGGAGCTCTGGAAACACCATATATTTT.